Below, one T cell receptor (beta chain) is given with its context. Its antigen is currently unknown. TCRdb processed the RT-PCR reads anew with MiXCR; each CDR3 protein has one entry. Altogether approximately 520,000 distinct CDR3 sequences are present, about 15% being singletons, with the ten largest covering less than 4%. V lost 3 bases, J lost 5 bases, and 7 bases stayed unmatched. The CDR3 loop spans 14 amino acids. Germline V gives CDR1 DFQATT, CDR2 SNEGSKA (reference sequence). The data derive from a study of response to subunit inactivated influenza vaccine. Study results and caveats: A suggestion made by the authors is that each seasonal influenza vaccination recruits few new T cells.

The source was CD4+ T cells sorted from PBMCs, collected 23 months after vaccination. The V gene is TRBV20-1, the J gene TRBJ2-5; 9 bases are shared with TRBD1. The TCR comes from a man aged 50 to 69 who received an inactivated influenza vaccine. CDR3 coding DNA: TGCAGTGCTAGTGACAGGGGGACCAGGGAGACCCAGTACTTC. This encodes CSASDRGTRETQYF.